This T cell receptor beta chain was identified during a study of cytomegalovirus exposure and HLA in healthy donors. Primers for the PCR totalled 60 Vbeta and 13 Jbeta. Using immunoSEQ multiplex PCR, the repertoire was profiled, and TCRdb retains in-frame clones only, with some absent. The sample yields under 200,000 clones, roughly 77% seen once. With respect to this clone: Antigen: not known.

This CDR3 has 14 amino acids. The germline CDR1 and CDR2 sequences are LGHNA and YSLEER. After removal of 5 bases from V and 7 bases from J, the junction contained 7 bases not matched to a gene. Study conclusions and caveats: Based on reports, TCR beta sequences accurately predicted HLA-A and HLA-B alleles for most subjects. A later analysis reportedly identified an Asian-associated ancestry cluster as carrying fewer N-insertions than the roughly 700-donor mean. It was taken for granted in presence/absence analyses that sequencing depth across donors was roughly uniform. A cluster of highly shared sequence variants was likely a sequencing artifact.

The chain joins TRBV4-3 to TRBJ2-2, with 7 positions matching TRBD2. The sequenced material came from PBMCs. The sequence derives from a woman aged 40 to 55 in good health and CMV-seropositive. CDR3 nucleotides: TGCGCCAGCAGCTCCTGGACTAGTGGCGGGGAGCTGTTTTTT. Translated: CASSSWTSGGELFF.